Below, one T cell receptor (beta chain) is given with its context. This receptor's antigen is unknown. One base away there is no much larger clone; base qualities are not given. The CDR3 measures 13 amino acids from cysteine to phenylalanine. Here the CDR3 DNA is all that survives: 39 bases in frame from base 1. Trimming at the junction amounts to 9 bases on V and 2 bases on J, and the germline ends lie 13 bases apart. Per the germline V gene (reference sequence), LNHDA is the CDR1 and SQIVND is the CDR2. Data came from an Illumina HiSeq 1500. TCRdb passed the public sequencing reads through fastp at Q25 and MiXCR, retaining productive beta sequences. Each entry merges the rows of one CDR3 protein and shows their most common DNA and genes. In all, the sample holds 380,000 or so distinct CDR3 sequences, and nearly 35% of those were seen once. The ten largest clones capture approximately 12% of the sample.

This sample is part of a study of T cell repertoires in cytomegalovirus infection (dated by TCRdb to the late 2010s). Background for the entire study: The peptide stimulations were aimed at well-studied HLA-B-restricted epitopes as well as recently identified HLA-C-restricted CMV epitopes, whose presentation resists viral immunomodulation. The HLA type of each donor mattered for the analysis, because public TCR beta signatures pointed to carriage of CMV infection along with the matching HLA type.

Study-wide findings and limitations: Carriers of CMV infection plus the relevant HLA type were discriminated by the cumulative frequency of public TCR beta family members in the study cohort and in an independent roughly 340-donor cohort. The ex vivo response was dominated by HLA-C-restricted CMV-specific TCR beta clonotypes, and the single most frequent clonotype in two of eight donors was supplied by these HLA-C-restricted clonotypes.

The treatment or condition label corresponds to: in vitro stimulation with specific CMV peptide epitopes to enrich CMV-specific T cells. The chain links TRBV19 with TRBJ2-5; the D gene is perhaps TRBD1 or TRBD2, as each covers 5 bases. This sequence originates from a human donor in good health (CMV status not recorded). Some clones in this sample may be carry-over from other donors' samples. This specimen was cultured PBMCs, taken from culture after CMV antigen stimulation. The DNA sequence is TGTGCCAGCCGGGACGGTTCTCAAGAGACCCAGTACTTC. Translated, this gives CASRDGSQETQYF. The CDR3 plus the reference TRBV19 and TRBJ2-5 genes for the other parts give the full variable domain: DGGITQSPKYLFRKEGQNVTLSCEQNLNHDAMYWYRQDPGQGLRLIYYSQIVNDFQKGDIAEGYSVSREKKESFPLTVTSAQKNPTAFYLCASRDGSQETQYFGPGTRLLVL.